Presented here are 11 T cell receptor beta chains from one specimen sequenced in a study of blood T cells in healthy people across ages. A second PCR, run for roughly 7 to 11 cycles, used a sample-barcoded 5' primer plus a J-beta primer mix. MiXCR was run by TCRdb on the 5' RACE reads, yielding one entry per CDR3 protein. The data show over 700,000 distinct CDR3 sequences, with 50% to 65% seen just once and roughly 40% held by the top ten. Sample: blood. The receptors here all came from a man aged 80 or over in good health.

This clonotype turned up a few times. CDR3 nucleotide sequence: TGTGCCAGCAGCTTAGGCCTGCCCTCCCCCGAGCAGTACTTC. Translated, it gives CASSLGLPSPEQYF. This chain uses TRBV7-2 with TRBJ2-7; D is uncertain. The CDR3 is made up of 14 amino acids. The ends were cut back, 1 base at V and 6 bases at J, with 13 bases in the middle. CDR1 and CDR2 from the germline V gene are SGHTA and FQGNSA.

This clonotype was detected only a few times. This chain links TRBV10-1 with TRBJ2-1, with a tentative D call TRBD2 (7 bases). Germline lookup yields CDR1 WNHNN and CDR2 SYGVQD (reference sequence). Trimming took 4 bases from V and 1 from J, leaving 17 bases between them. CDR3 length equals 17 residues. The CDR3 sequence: CASSGPLGGLSYNEQFF. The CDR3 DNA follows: TGCGCCAGCAGTGGACCCTTGGGGGGGCTTTCCTACAATGAGCAGTTCTTC.

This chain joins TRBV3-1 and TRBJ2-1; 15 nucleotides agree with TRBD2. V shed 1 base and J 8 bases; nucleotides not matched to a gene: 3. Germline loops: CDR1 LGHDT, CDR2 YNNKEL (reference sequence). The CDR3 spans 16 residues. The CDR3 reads CASSQGTSGRAYEQFF. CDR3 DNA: TGTGCCAGCAGCCAAGGGACTAGCGGGAGGGCCTATGAGCAGTTCTTC.

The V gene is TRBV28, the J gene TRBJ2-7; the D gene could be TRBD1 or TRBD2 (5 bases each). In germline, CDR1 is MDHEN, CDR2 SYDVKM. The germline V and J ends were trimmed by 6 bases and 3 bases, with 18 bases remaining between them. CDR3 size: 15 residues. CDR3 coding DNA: TGTGCCAGCAGCCCAGGGACGACCCCGATCTACGAGCAGTACTTC. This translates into CASSPGTTPIYEQYF.

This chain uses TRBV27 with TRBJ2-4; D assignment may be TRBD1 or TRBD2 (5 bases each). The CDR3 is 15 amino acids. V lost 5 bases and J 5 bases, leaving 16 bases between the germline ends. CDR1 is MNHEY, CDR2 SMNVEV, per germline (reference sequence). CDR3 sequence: CASSAPGTEENIQYF. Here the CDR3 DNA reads TGTGCCAGCAGTGCCCCAGGGACGGAGGAAAACATTCAGTACTTC.

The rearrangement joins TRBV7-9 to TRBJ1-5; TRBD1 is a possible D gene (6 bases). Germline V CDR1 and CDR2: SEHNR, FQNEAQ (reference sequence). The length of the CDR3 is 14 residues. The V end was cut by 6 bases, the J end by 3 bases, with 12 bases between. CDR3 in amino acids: CASSSDRNNQPQHF. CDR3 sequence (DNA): TGTGCCAGCAGTTCCGACAGGAACAATCAGCCCCAGCATTTT.

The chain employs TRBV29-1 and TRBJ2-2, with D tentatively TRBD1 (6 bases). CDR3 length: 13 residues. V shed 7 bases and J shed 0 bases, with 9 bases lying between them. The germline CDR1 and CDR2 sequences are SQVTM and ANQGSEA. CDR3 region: CSADSPNTGELFF. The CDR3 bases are TGCAGCGCGGACAGCCCGAACACCGGGGAGCTGTTTTTT.

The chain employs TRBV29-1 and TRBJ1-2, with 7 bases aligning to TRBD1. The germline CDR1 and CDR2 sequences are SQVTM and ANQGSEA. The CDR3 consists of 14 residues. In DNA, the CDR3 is TGCACCGTCACCGGGACAGAGACTAACTATGGCTACACCTTC. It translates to CTVTGTETNYGYTF.

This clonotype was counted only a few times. The CDR3 coding sequence is TGTGCCAGCAGCCAGGGACTAGCGGGAGGAAGTGAGCAGTTCTTC. Its translation is CASSQGLAGGSEQFF. The gene calls are TRBV6-2 or TRBV6-3 and TRBJ2-1; 15 bases map to TRBD2. V shed 6 bases and J 9 bases; nucleotides not matched to a gene: 6. Germline V gene data show CDR1 as MNHEY and CDR2 as SVGEGT. The CDR3 length is 15 residues.

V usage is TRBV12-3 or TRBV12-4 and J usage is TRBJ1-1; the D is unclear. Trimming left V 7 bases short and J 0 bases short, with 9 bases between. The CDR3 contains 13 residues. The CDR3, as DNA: TGTGCCAGCATCCTTACCCTGAACACTGAAGCTTTCTTT. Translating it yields CASILTLNTEAFF.

The CDR3 bases are TGTGCCAGCAGCCACTTCCGCCTAGCGGGCGGTTTTTCATACGAGCAGTACTTC. Translating it yields CASSHFRLAGGFSYEQYF. The chain carries TRBV12-3 or TRBV12-4 and TRBJ2-7; the match to TRBD2 covers 8 bases. Trimming cost V 6 bases and J 4 bases; bases outside gene matches: 20. The CDR3 is 18 amino acids.